The T cell receptor (beta chain) under discussion was sequenced for a study of blood T cells in healthy people across ages. Study-level points and caveats: Among T cells, TCR beta diversity per million cells dropped roughly linearly as age rose. Compared with aged donors, long-lived donors showed fewer expanded clones, suggesting selection.

For the second PCR, which ran for about 6 to 11 cycles, a sample-barcoded 5' primer and a J-beta primer mix were used. In TCRdb, the 5' RACE reads were re-called with MiXCR into one record per CDR3 protein. The sample shows 1.8 million or so distinct CDR3 sequences, about two fifths of them seen only once. With regard to this clonotype: Its antigen is not identified.

The source is a human donor in good health. The sequenced material came from blood.

CDR3 sequence (DNA): TGTGCCAGCAGCCAAGATGCGGCAGGGGGGGAAGGAGATACGCAGTATTTT. Translated: CASSQDAAGGEGDTQYF. J is TRBJ2-3 and V is TRBV3-1; the D gene could be TRBD1 or TRBD2 (7 bases each). This CDR3 spans 17 amino acids. Trimming pared 0 bases from V and 5 bases from J, leaving 18 bases between. Germline loops: CDR1 LGHDT, CDR2 YNNKEL (reference sequence).